Sequencing of this TCR beta chain was carried out in a study of T cell responses to AZD1222 COVID-19 vaccine. There are 14 residues in the CDR3. Germline values: CDR1 SNHLY, CDR2 FYNNEI. V shed 3 bases, J shed 5 bases, and the junction held 4 bases outside the gene matches. Concerning this clone itself: What it binds is not known.

Here immunoSEQ multiplex PCR was the method, and the copy in TCRdb shows in-frame clones only, minus some. Among 85,000 or so clones listed, roughly 86% were seen once. General study results and limits: Of the AZD1222 recipients, only five to seven were seropositive at baseline. Clonal diversity may have been underestimated, and the donors were mostly white British, with more females than males. Unmutated regions of variants are reportedly targeted by nearly half of spike-specific TCRs.

This sequence originates from an adult who received the AZD1222 COVID-19 vaccine. The chain recombines TRBV2 with TRBJ1-5, with 7 bases matching TRBD1. The sample consisted of peripheral blood, taken 28 days after the second AZD1222 dose. The CDR3 sequence is CASSDQGGYQPQHF. In DNA, the CDR3 is TGTGCCAGCAGTGACCAAGGGGGCTATCAGCCCCAGCATTTT.